The source of this T cell receptor (beta chain) is a study of T cells after yellow fever vaccination. Whole-study context: Preparing low-cell-number fractions relied on SMART-Seq v4 Ultra Low Input.

V lost 4 bases and J lost 1, with 8 bases in between. The CDR3 consists of 14 residues. Germline V CDR1 and CDR2: MNHEY, SVGEGT. Concerning this clonotype itself: The antigen remains unidentified.

Making TCR cDNA involved 5'RACE template switching, which added UMIs and a universal primer site. TCRdb reprocessed the 5' RACE reads with MiXCR, giving one entry per CDR3 protein. The sample has just under 600,000 distinct CDR3 sequences, approximately 12% seen once; the top ten hold about 14%. Study-level findings and limits: A small share of clonotypes appeared in both CD4 and CD8 compartments.

The origin of this receptor is a man aged 30 to 39 who received the YFV17D yellow fever vaccine. Sequencing used PBMCs, obtained on the day of the yellow fever booster vaccination. The rearrangement joins TRBV6-2 or TRBV6-3 to TRBJ1-5; no clear D. This chain's CDR3 is CASSSWGSNQPQHF. DNA of the CDR3: TGTGCCAGCAGTTCCTGGGGAAGCAATCAGCCCCAGCATTTT.